Below are 20 T cell receptor beta chains sequenced from a single sample in a study of blood T cell repertoires in COVID-19. Method: immunoSEQ multiplex PCR; TCRdb's copy keeps in-frame clones and lacks some. The sample holds under 85,000 clones, more than 60% seen once. The sequencing input was peripheral blood. Receptors originate from a human donor in a cohort sampled during active COVID-19.

This clone was recorded a few times. This chain joins TRBV18 and TRBJ1-2; the D gene is possibly TRBD1 (6 bases). Germline V gene data show CDR1 as KGHSH and CDR2 as LQKENI. V was trimmed by 8 bases and J by 4 bases, leaving 17 bases between them. The CDR3 extends over 14 amino acids. The CDR3 spells CASAPDRTSYGYTF. The DNA for the CDR3 is TGTGCCAGCGCCCCGGACAGAACTTCCTATGGCTACACCTTC. The full variable domain, completed using reference TRBV18 and TRBJ1-2, is NAGVMQNPRHLVRRRGQEARLRCSPMKGHSHVYWYRQLPEEGLKFMVYLQKENIIDESGMPKERFSAEFPKEGPSILRIQQVVRGDSAAYFCASAPDRTSYGYTFGSGTRLTVV.

The rearrangement joins TRBV5-8 to TRBJ1-4; 7 bases match TRBD1. Germline-derived CDR1 and CDR2 are SGHTS and YDEGEE. The CDR3 has 16 residues. V was clipped by 4 bases and J by 0 bases; unmatched bases: 6. The chain's CDR3 is CASSPQGTATNEKLFF. CDR3 nucleotide sequence: TGTGCCAGCAGCCCACAGGGGACCGCAACTAATGAAAAACTGTTTTTT.

This rearrangement joins TRBV7-7 to TRBJ2-5, with D unresolved. CDR1 and CDR2 (germline): SSHAT, FNYEAQ (reference sequence). The CDR3 runs to 15 residues. The V end was cut by 2 bases, the J end by 3 bases, with 13 bases between. This chain's CDR3 is CASSLTTLPEETQYF. The CDR3, as DNA: TGTGCCAGCAGCTTAACTACTTTGCCGGAAGAGACCCAGTACTTC.

This clone was seen more than once but under ten times. The chain recombines TRBV9 with TRBJ1-2; 7 positions match TRBD1. There are 14 residues in the CDR3. J lost 5 bases, V lost 4 bases, and 8 bases had no gene match. CDR1 is SGDLS and CDR2 is YYNGEE in the germline V gene. The DNA of the CDR3 is TGTGCCAGCAGCCCTGGACAGGAGCTTTATGGCTACACCTTC. Translation: CASSPGQELYGYTF.

J is TRBJ1-2 and V is TRBV5-1; D is unclear. This CDR3 comprises 15 residues. Germline lookup yields CDR1 SGHRS and CDR2 YFSETQ. V gave up 0 bases and J gave up 2 bases, with 11 bases separating them. DNA of the CDR3: TGCGCCAGCAGCTTGGGACCTGACAAGAACTATGGCTACACCTTC. This codes for CASSLGPDKNYGYTF.

The table lists this clone with a count of one. J is TRBJ1-1 and V is TRBV4-1; a possible D gene is TRBD1 (5 bases). The ends were cut back, 2 bases at V and 1 base at J, with 11 bases in the middle. The CDR3 consists of 15 residues. Germline CDR1 is MGHRA and CDR2 is YSYEKL. The CDR3 protein is CASSQLVGGNTEAFF. The DNA of the CDR3 is TGCGCCAGCAGCCAACTTGTGGGGGGGAACACTGAAGCTTTCTTT.

This chain links TRBV7-2 with TRBJ2-7; tentative D call: TRBD1 (6 bases). The CDR3 contains 14 residues. CDR1 SGHTA and CDR2 FQGNSA come from the germline V gene. Trimming took 5 bases from V and 4 from J, leaving 15 bases between them. This CDR3 is CASSLGGSQYEQYF. CDR3 nucleotides: TGTGCCAGCAGCCTTGGGGGCTCCCAGTACGAGCAGTACTTC.

This sequence joins TRBV30 and TRBJ2-3; 15 bases match TRBD2. Germline V gives CDR1 GTSNPN, CDR2 SVGIG (reference sequence). The V gene end was trimmed by 6 bases and the J gene end by 4 bases; junction bases not matched to a gene: 2. The CDR3 consists of 14 residues. The CDR3 sequence: CACGLAGGADTQYF. The DNA for the CDR3 is TGTGCCTGCGGACTAGCGGGGGGGGCAGATACGCAGTATTTT.

J is TRBJ1-4 and V is TRBV29-1, with TRBD1 matching over 8 bases. CDR3 length: 13 amino acids. Germline V gene data show CDR1 as SQVTM and CDR2 as ANQGSEA. The V segment lost 2 bases and the J segment 6 bases; nucleotides outside the gene matches: 2. The CDR3 loop reads CSVERTGHEKLFF. CDR3 nucleotides: TGCAGCGTTGAACGGACAGGGCATGAAAAACTGTTTTTT.

This chain joins TRBV2 and TRBJ1-1; no clear D. Germline values: CDR1 SNHLY, CDR2 FYNNEI. Trimming removed 4 bases at V and 12 bases at J, with 12 bases between. This CDR3 is built from 11 residues. CDR3 coding DNA: TGTGCCAGCAGTGCCGAGACAAGGACTTTCTTT. It codes for CASSAETRTFF.

The genes are TRBV19 and TRBJ2-7, with 7 bases identical to TRBD1. The CDR3 has 14 amino acids. The V segment lost 6 bases and the J segment 1 base; nucleotides outside the gene matches: 6. Germline assignment: CDR1 LNHDA and CDR2 SQIVND (reference sequence). The CDR3 spells CASRQGVYSYEQYF. CDR3 bases: TGTGCCAGTAGGCAGGGGGTTTATTCCTACGAGCAGTACTTC.

The chain recombines TRBV11-2 with TRBJ2-3; D may be TRBD2 (7 bases). With 6 bases removed from V and 0 bases from J, the gap between germline ends came to 16 bases. There are 16 residues in the CDR3. Germline V lookup: CDR1 SGHAT, CDR2 FQNNGV. The CDR3 nucleotides are TGTGCCAGCAGGCGCGGGGGCCTTTCTAGCACAGATACGCAGTATTTT. This translates into CASRRGGLSSTDTQYF.

The chain combines TRBV11-3 with TRBJ2-7, with D possibly matching TRBD1 (6 bases). This CDR3 spans 15 amino acids. Trimming removed 5 bases at V and 7 bases at J, with 21 bases between. CDR1 and CDR2 (germline): SGHNT, YENEEA. As DNA, the CDR3 is TGTGCCAGCAGCCACTCCCAGGGGCTAAAAGGAGAGCAGTACTTC. Its protein product is CASSHSQGLKGEQYF.

The chain combines TRBV7-9 with TRBJ2-5; TRBD1 matches 7 bases. Trimming took 1 base from V and 4 from J; bases not matched to a gene: 9. The germline CDR1 and CDR2 sequences are SEHNR and FQNEAQ (reference sequence). The CDR3 runs to 16 residues. The CDR3 nucleotides read TGTGCCAGCAGCTTAGGCGACAGGGAAATGAGAGAGACCCAGTACTTC. Its translation: CASSLGDREMRETQYF.

A note on this clone: Within the sample, other DNA sequences also encode this same CDR3. The V gene is TRBV12-3 or TRBV12-4, the J gene TRBJ1-2, with D hard to call. The CDR3 has 13 residues. Deletions cut 1 base from V and 2 bases from J, with 5 bases between. CDR3 nucleotide sequence: TGTGCCAGCAGTTTAGGGCAAAACTATGGCTACACCTTC. Amino acid sequence: CASSLGQNYGYTF.

In its sample, this clone was seen a few times. This rearrangement joins TRBV2 to TRBJ1-1; D is unresolved. Trimming left V 6 bases short and J 2 bases short, with 7 bases between. CDR3 length equals 12 residues. Germline loops: CDR1 SNHLY, CDR2 FYNNEI. The CDR3 bases are TGTGCCAGCAGCCACAGAAACACTGAAGCTTTCTTT. Translated, it gives CASSHRNTEAFF.

The chain has TRBV11-3 and TRBJ1-4; no firm D call. Per germline, CDR1 SGHNT and CDR2 YENEEA. The V end was cut by 0 bases, the J end by 4 bases, with 9 bases between. The CDR3 length is 15 residues. This CDR3 reads CASSLDGSGNEKLFF. CDR3 DNA sequence: TGTGCCAGCAGCTTAGATGGTTCGGGTAATGAAAAACTGTTTTTT.

The chain recombines TRBV5-1 with TRBJ2-1, with D maybe TRBD1 (5 bases). Trimming took off 0 bases at V and 0 bases at J, with 13 bases between the two ends. From germline, CDR1 is SGHRS and CDR2 YFSETQ. This CDR3 contains 17 residues. The DNA for the CDR3 is TGCGCCAGCAGCTTGGCGCCAGGGCCCAGCTCCTACAATGAGCAGTTCTTC. Amino acid sequence: CASSLAPGPSSYNEQFF. Supplemented by reference TRBV5-1 and TRBJ2-1, the full variable domain reads KAGVTQTPRYLIKTRGQQVTLSCSPISGHRSVSWYQQTPGQGLQFLFEYFSETQRNKGNFPGRFSGRQFSNSRSEMNVSTLELGDSALYLCASSLAPGPSSYNEQFFGPGTRLTVL.

The rearrangement links TRBV6-2 or TRBV6-3 to TRBJ2-7; D gene uncertain. V was pared by 0 bases and J by 0 bases, with 9 bases between. Germline V gene lookup returns CDR1 MNHEY and CDR2 SVGEGT. This CDR3 comprises 15 residues. The CDR3 sequence is CASSYSSQASYEQYF. The CDR3 DNA is TGTGCCAGCAGTTACTCTTCGCAGGCCTCCTACGAGCAGTACTTC.

Here the CDR3 reads CASSLGGGYYEQYF. The CDR3 DNA sequence: TGTGCCAGCAGTTTAGGCGGGGGGTACTACGAGCAGTACTTC. The genes are TRBV27 and TRBJ2-7; TRBD2 matches 8 bases. Germline V lookup: CDR1 MNHEY, CDR2 SMNVEV (reference sequence). V shed 2 bases and J 3 bases; nucleotides not matched to a gene: 3. CDR3 size: 14 residues.